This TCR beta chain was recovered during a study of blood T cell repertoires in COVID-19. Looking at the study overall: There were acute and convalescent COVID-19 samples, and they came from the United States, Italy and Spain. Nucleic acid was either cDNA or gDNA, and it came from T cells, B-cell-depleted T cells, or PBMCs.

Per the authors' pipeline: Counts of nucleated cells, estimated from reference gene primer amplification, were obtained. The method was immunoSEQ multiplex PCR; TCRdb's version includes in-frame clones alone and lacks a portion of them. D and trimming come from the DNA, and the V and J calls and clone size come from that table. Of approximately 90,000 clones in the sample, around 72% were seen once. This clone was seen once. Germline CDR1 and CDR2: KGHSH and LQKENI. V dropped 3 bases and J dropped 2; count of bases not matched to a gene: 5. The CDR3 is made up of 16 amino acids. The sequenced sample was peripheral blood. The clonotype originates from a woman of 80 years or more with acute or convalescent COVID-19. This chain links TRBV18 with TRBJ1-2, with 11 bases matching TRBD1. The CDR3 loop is CASSPEGQGDNYGYTF. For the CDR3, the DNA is TGTGCCAGCTCACCCGAGGGACAGGGGGACAACTATGGCTACACCTTC. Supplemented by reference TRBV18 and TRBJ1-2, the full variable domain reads NAGVMQNPRHLVRRRGQEARLRCSPMKGHSHVYWYRQLPEEGLKFMVYLQKENIIDESGMPKERFSAEFPKEGPSILRIQQVVRGDSAAYFCASSPEGQGDNYGYTFGSGTRLTVV.